Listed below are T cell receptor beta chains from one sample, sequenced in a study of Graves' ophthalmopathy and Graves' hyperthyroidism. MiXCR was run by TCRdb on the multiplex PCR reads, yielding one entry per CDR3 protein. Among hundreds of thousands of distinct CDR3 sequences, roughly 41% were seen once, and the ten largest hold more than 2.5%. The specimen sequenced was peripheral blood. The receptors here all came from an adult man with Graves' ophthalmopathy. CDR3s leave out the opening cysteine and the closing phenylalanine or tryptophan. Some rows mark clone size as missing; the rest say once, few, many or name a class of expanded clone.

J gene | V gene | clone size | CDR3 protein
TRBJ2-5 | TRBV20-1 | NA | SASWREGNEQY
TRBJ1-5 | TRBV5-1 | many | ASSLDPSNQPQH
TRBJ2-5 | TRBV7-2 | many | ASSLVTQETQY
TRBJ2-7 | TRBV12-3/TRBV12-4 | NA | ASSFKAGGSYEQY
TRBJ2-7 | TRBV19 | many | ASSISSGSYEQY
TRBJ1-2 | TRBV29-1 | NA | SVEKSNTGGANYGYT
TRBJ1-1 | TRBV12-3/TRBV12-4 | many | ASSLGTGTEAF
TRBJ2-7 | TRBV7-8 | NA | ASSLRRLAGRDSGSYEQY
TRBJ1-1 | TRBV25-1 | NA | ASSQDTMRVEHTEAF
TRBJ1-4 | TRBV20-1 | NA | SASQRGRDKLF
TRBJ1-3 | TRBV25-1 | NA | ASQVGQSGNTIY
TRBJ1-2 | TRBV25-1 | NA | ASRRTEFYGYT
TRBJ2-7 | TRBV19 | many | ASSRQEISYEQY
TRBJ2-5 | TRBV7-2 | NA | ARARSIQETQY
TRBJ2-5 | TRBV6-1 | NA | ASSGSSGRVETQY
TRBJ1-2 | TRBV9 | many | ASSGGQLYYGYT
TRBJ2-5 | TRBV7-9 | NA | ASSLRESQY
TRBJ2-1 | TRBV10-3 | many | AVTGPGAYNEQF
TRBJ2-5 | TRBV7-6 | NA | VSSLGQGRGETQY
TRBJ1-6 | TRBV20-1 | NA | SAPGLNTEAFGSPLH
TRBJ2-7 | TRBV19 | few | ASSISPTGAYEQY
TRBJ1-5 | TRBV27 | many | ASSPDRSNQPQH
TRBJ2-7 | TRBV10-3 | many | AISESSGFGPYEQY
TRBJ1-1 | TRBV2 | many | ASNGGQGAF
TRBJ1-6 | TRBV27 | many | ASRDGFNSPLH
TRBJ1-2 | TRBV10-3 | NA | ASSGWDRGVNYGYT
TRBJ1-5 | TRBV24-1 | few | ATSDGGNQPQH
TRBJ2-2 | TRBV7-9 | NA | ASSPAGGPHTGELF
TRBJ2-2 | TRBV9 | NA | ASSAGTGGELF
TRBJ2-5 | TRBV7-3 | many | ASSRDGQSSQY
TRBJ2-5 | TRBV20-1 | many | SARRDTQY
TRBJ2-2 | TRBV10-3 | many | AISTGTGELF
TRBJ1-5 | TRBV10-3 | NA | AISEGDRHQPQH
TRBJ2-2 | TRBV10-3 | NA | ASKGRPNTGELF
TRBJ1-1 | TRBV10-3 | many | AISDGGANTEAF
TRBJ1-3 | TRBV6-6 | few | ASSYSGTAGNTIY
TRBJ2-2 | TRBV7-8 | few | ASSLGGTVTEELF
TRBJ2-5 | TRBV24-1 | NA | ATSGGTQETQY
TRBJ2-7 | TRBV10-3 | few | ASSYHTYEQY
TRBJ2-7 | TRBV10-3 | once | AISEREAREQC
TRBJ1-2 | TRBV5-8 | few | ASSALDRGDYGYT
TRBJ2-6 | TRBV29-1 | NA | SSEGSGANVLT
TRBJ2-2 | TRBV7-2 | NA | ASSFLAGGHNGELF
TRBJ2-5 | TRBV20-1 | few | SALKGGEETQY